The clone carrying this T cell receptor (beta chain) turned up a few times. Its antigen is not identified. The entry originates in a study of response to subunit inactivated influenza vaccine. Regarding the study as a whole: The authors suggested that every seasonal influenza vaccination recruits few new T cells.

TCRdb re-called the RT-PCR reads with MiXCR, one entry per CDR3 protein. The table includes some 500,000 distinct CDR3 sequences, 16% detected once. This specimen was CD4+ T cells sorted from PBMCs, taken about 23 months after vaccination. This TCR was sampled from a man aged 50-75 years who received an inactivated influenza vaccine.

The CDR3 region is CSARDRLEQFF. CDR3 DNA: TGCAGTGCTAGAGACCGGTTAGAGCAGTTCTTC. The chain employs TRBV20-1 and TRBJ2-1; D unresolved. From germline, CDR1 is DFQATT and CDR2 SNEGSKA (reference sequence). V shed 0 bases and J shed 10 bases, with 7 bases lying between them. The CDR3 length is 11 residues.